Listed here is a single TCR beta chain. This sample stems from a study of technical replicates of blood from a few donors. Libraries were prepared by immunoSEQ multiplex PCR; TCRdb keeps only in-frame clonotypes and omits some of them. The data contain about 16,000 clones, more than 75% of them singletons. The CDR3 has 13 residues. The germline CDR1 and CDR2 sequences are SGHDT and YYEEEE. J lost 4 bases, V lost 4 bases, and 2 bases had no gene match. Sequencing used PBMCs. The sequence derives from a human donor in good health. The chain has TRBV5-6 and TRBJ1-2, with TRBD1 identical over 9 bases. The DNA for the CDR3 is TGTGCCAGCAGCCGGGACAGGGCCTATGGCTACACCTTC. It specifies CASSRDRAYGYTF.